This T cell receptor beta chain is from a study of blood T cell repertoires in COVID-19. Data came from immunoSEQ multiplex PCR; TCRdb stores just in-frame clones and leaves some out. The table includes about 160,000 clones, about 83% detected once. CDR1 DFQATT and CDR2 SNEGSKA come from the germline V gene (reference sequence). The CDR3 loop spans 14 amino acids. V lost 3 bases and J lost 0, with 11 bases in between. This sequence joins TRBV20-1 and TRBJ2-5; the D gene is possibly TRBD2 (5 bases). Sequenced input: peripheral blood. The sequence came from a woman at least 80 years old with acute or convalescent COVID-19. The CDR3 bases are TGCAGTGCTAGTAGCGACCTGTACCAAGAGACCCAGTACTTC. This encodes CSASSDLYQETQYF.